This passage covers 26 T cell receptor beta chains from one sample sequenced in a study of blood T cell repertoires in COVID-19. Data came from immunoSEQ multiplex PCR; TCRdb stores just in-frame clones and leaves some out. The sample has about 90,000 clones, roughly nine tenths seen once. The specimen sequenced was peripheral blood. The receptors stem from a human donor with active COVID-19. The donor label of this sample is uncertain.

The table lists this clone with a count of one. The chain couples TRBV7-9 to TRBJ2-5; D unclear. V lost 6 bases to trimming and J lost 4 bases, with 12 bases between them. This CDR3 region has 13 residues. CDR1 SEHNR and CDR2 FQNEAQ come from the germline V gene (reference sequence). CDR3 nucleotides: TGTGCCAGCAGTCAATTATCGGGAGAGACCCAGTACTTC. As protein: CASSQLSGETQYF.

The gene calls are TRBV4-2 and TRBJ2-3; D is perhaps TRBD2 (6 bases). Germline CDR1 is LGHNA and CDR2 is YNFKEQ. Deletions cut 0 bases from V and 1 base from J, with 11 bases between. The CDR3 has 16 residues. This CDR3 reads CASSQEGGGGTDTQYF. CDR3 nucleotide sequence: TGTGCCAGCAGCCAAGAGGGCGGCGGGGGCACAGATACGCAGTATTTT.

This chain links TRBV7-3 with TRBJ2-3, with 9 bases fitting TRBD2. Trimming at V came to 4 bases and at J to 2 bases, leaving 7 bases not matched to a gene. This CDR3 comprises 16 residues. Germline lookup yields CDR1 SGHTA and CDR2 FQGTGA. CDR3 in amino acids: CASSSGSGGITDTQYF. The DNA for the CDR3 is TGTGCCAGCAGCTCAGGGAGCGGGGGGATCACAGATACGCAGTATTTT. The full variable domain, completed using reference TRBV7-3 and TRBJ2-3, is GAGVSQTPSNKVTEKGKYVELRCDPISGHTALYWYRQSLGQGPEFLIYFQGTGAADDSGLPNDRFFAVRPEGSVSTLKIQRTERGDSAVYLCASSSGSGGITDTQYFGPGTRLTVL.

J is TRBJ2-5 and V is TRBV9; possible D gene TRBD1, 7 bases. This CDR3 is built from 16 residues. Trimming pared 0 bases from V and 0 bases from J, leaving 12 bases between. The V gene's germline CDR1 is SGDLS and CDR2 YYNGEE. The CDR3 loop is CASSVEAGGNQETQYF. In DNA, the CDR3 is TGTGCCAGCAGCGTAGAAGCAGGGGGGAACCAAGAGACCCAGTACTTC.

The V and J genes are TRBV3-1 (or the pseudogene TRBV3-2) and TRBJ2-1, with 7 bases lining up with TRBD1. J lost 3 bases, V lost 4 bases, and 6 bases had no gene match. Germline V CDR1 and CDR2: LGHDT, YNNKEL (reference sequence). The CDR3 is made up of 15 amino acids. The CDR3 nucleotides are TGTGCCAGCAGCCCCGAGGGGGCCTTCTACAATGAGCAGTTCTTC. It translates to CASSPEGAFYNEQFF.

This chain joins TRBV5-6 and TRBJ2-3; possibly TRBD2 for D (6 bases). The CDR3 extends over 17 amino acids. Germline V gene data show CDR1 as SGHDT and CDR2 as YYEEEE. The V end lost 1 base, the J end lost 5 bases, and 20 bases lay between the germline ends. The CDR3 nucleotides read TGTGCCAGCAGCTTGTCGTCTAGCGTGAAAGGTGAAGATACGCAGTATTTT. It translates to CASSLSSSVKGEDTQYF.

J is TRBJ1-1 and V is TRBV4-1; a weak D match, TRBD1 (5 bases). Germline CDR1 MGHRA, CDR2 YSYEKL. CDR3 length equals 15 residues. Trimming took off 2 bases at V and 1 base at J, with 11 bases between the two ends. The CDR3 DNA sequence: TGCGCCAGCAGCCAAACTGGCAGGGAGAACACTGAAGCTTTCTTT. Translated, it gives CASSQTGRENTEAFF.

The chain is built from TRBV29-1 and TRBJ2-1; 8 bases agree with TRBD2. This CDR3 spans 14 amino acids. The germline V gene has CDR1 SQVTM and CDR2 ANQGSEA. V dropped 1 base and J dropped 4; count of bases not matched to a gene: 3. CDR3 in amino acids: CSVEGQRGYNEQFF. For the CDR3, the DNA is TGCAGCGTTGAAGGCCAGCGGGGGTACAATGAGCAGTTCTTC.

The V gene is TRBV2, the J gene TRBJ1-5, with D unclear. V lost 7 bases and J lost 0, with 10 bases in between. Germline CDR1 and CDR2: SNHLY and FYNNEI. There are 14 residues in the CDR3. CDR3 sequence reads: CASTGAYSNQPQHF. Here the CDR3 DNA reads TGTGCCAGCACCGGTGCATATAGCAATCAGCCCCAGCATTTT.

This clone came up once. The chain recombines TRBV10-1 with TRBJ2-5, with a possible D match to TRBD1 (6 bases). The CDR3 covers 14 residues. Trimming left V 0 bases short and J 4 bases short, with 9 bases between. The germline CDR1 and CDR2 sequences are WNHNN and SYGVQD (reference sequence). The CDR3 DNA is TGCGCCAGCAGTGAGTCGCCAGGGGCAGAGACCCAGTACTTC. Protein product: CASSESPGAETQYF.

This chain links TRBV5-1 with TRBJ2-7, with 7 bases lining up with TRBD2. Trimming took 3 bases from V and 0 from J; bases not matched to a gene: 3. Germline CDR1 SGHRS, CDR2 YFSETQ. This CDR3 comprises 14 residues. The CDR3: CASSSGLSSYEQYF. DNA of the CDR3: TGCGCCAGCAGCTCGGGACTATCCTCCTACGAGCAGTACTTC.

CDR3 sequence: CASRDRGIRNTEAFF. CDR3 DNA sequence: TGTGCCAGCCGGGACAGGGGAATTCGGAACACTGAAGCTTTCTTT. The gene calls are TRBV19 and TRBJ1-1; 10 nucleotides align to TRBD1. Trimming removed 9 bases from V and 1 base from J; junction bases left unmatched: 8. The CDR3 has 15 residues. Per germline, CDR1 LNHDA and CDR2 SQIVND (reference sequence).

Written as DNA, the CDR3 is TGTGCCAGCAGCACCCGGCGGGGCATTGGCACAGATACGCAGTATTTT. This sequence encodes CASSTRRGIGTDTQYF. The rearrangement uses TRBV3-1 (or the pseudogene TRBV3-2) and TRBJ2-3, with D perhaps matching TRBD2 (6 bases). Germline V gene lookup returns CDR1 LGHDT and CDR2 YNNKEL (reference sequence). The ends were cut back, 5 bases at V and 1 base at J, with 16 bases in the middle. The CDR3 length is 16 residues.

This rearrangement joins TRBV2 to TRBJ2-1; 8 bases agree with TRBD1. V shed 6 bases and J 6 bases; nucleotides not matched to a gene: 4. The CDR3 is 13 amino acids. Germline V CDR1 and CDR2: SNHLY, FYNNEI. The CDR3 DNA follows: TGTGCCAGCAGCCCGGACAGGGCCAATGAGCAGTTCTTC. It codes for CASSPDRANEQFF.

The CDR3 region has the DNA TGTGCCGCAGGGGGCAATCAGCCCCAGCATTTT. Translation: CAAGGNQPQHF. The gene calls are TRBV6-6 and TRBJ1-5, with D maybe TRBD1 (6 bases). The germline V gene encodes CDR1 MNHNY and CDR2 SVGAGI (reference sequence). The CDR3 contains 11 residues. Trimming cost V 11 bases and J 2 bases, with 7 bases left between them.

This clone was picked up one time. The V call is TRBV5-1, the J call TRBJ2-2; D perhaps matches TRBD2 (6 bases). The V and J ends lost 0 bases and 4 bases respectively, with 10 bases between them. The germline gives CDR1 SGHRS, CDR2 YFSETQ. The CDR3 consists of 15 residues. CDR3 amino acids: CASSLVGGGTGELFF. The CDR3 DNA is TGCGCCAGCAGCTTGGTCGGGGGTGGCACCGGGGAGCTGTTTTTT.

This chain joins TRBV4-3 and TRBJ1-3; D gene ambiguous. This CDR3 has 14 amino acids. CDR1 LGHNA and CDR2 YSLEER come from the germline V gene. V shed 4 bases and J shed 3 bases, with 10 bases lying between them. CDR3 region: CASSPGEDGNTIYF. The CDR3 region has the DNA TGCGCCAGCAGCCCCGGGGAGGATGGAAACACCATATATTTT.

This chain connects TRBV6-2 or TRBV6-3 to TRBJ2-3; TRBD2 matches at 11 bases. The trim removed 6 bases at V and 4 bases at J, leaving 6 bases unmatched. The CDR3 is made up of 15 amino acids. The germline V gene has CDR1 MNHEY and CDR2 SVGEGT. As DNA, the CDR3 is TGTGCCAGCAGCCAACTAGCGGGGGACGCAGATACGCAGTATTTT. It encodes CASSQLAGDADTQYF.

This chain links TRBV27 with TRBJ2-5, with 9 bases lining up with TRBD1. The CDR3 is made up of 13 amino acids. Germline trimming cut 6 bases from V and 3 bases from J; bases unmatched to any gene: 2. Germline-derived CDR1 and CDR2 are MNHEY and SMNVEV (reference sequence). CDR3 sequence: CASRGQGKETQYF. The CDR3 nucleotides are TGTGCCAGCAGAGGACAGGGGAAAGAGACCCAGTACTTC.

CDR3 sequence reads: CASSENSGTSLYEQYF. The CDR3 region has the DNA TGTGCCAGCAGTGAAAACTCCGGGACTAGCTTATACGAGCAGTACTTC. This chain links TRBV2 with TRBJ2-7, with TRBD2 matching 9 bases. This CDR3 contains 16 residues. V was clipped by 2 bases and J by 4 bases; unmatched bases: 9. Germline CDR1 is SNHLY and CDR2 is FYNNEI.

CDR3 coding DNA: TGTGCCAGCCGACTCGGAGGGGACACTGAAGCTTTCTTT. Its protein product is CASRLGGDTEAFF. The chain employs TRBV6-5 and TRBJ1-1; D might be TRBD1 (5 bases). This CDR3 has 13 amino acids. V lost 8 bases to trimming and J lost 3 bases, with 13 bases between them. CDR1 and CDR2 (germline): MNHEY, SVGAGI.

The chain employs TRBV6-1 and TRBJ2-5, with 11 bases that match TRBD1. V lost 1 base, J lost 4 bases, and 2 bases stayed unmatched. Per the germline V gene, CDR1 is MNHNS and CDR2 is SASEGT. The CDR3 loop spans 15 amino acids. The CDR3: CASSEGTGGAETQYF. For the CDR3, the DNA is TGTGCCAGCAGTGAAGGGACAGGGGGCGCAGAGACCCAGTACTTC.

The chain uses TRBV9 and TRBJ2-1; D unresolved. V shed 0 bases and J shed 9 bases, with 4 bases lying between them. The CDR3 totals 11 residues. Germline loops: CDR1 SGDLS, CDR2 YYNGEE. This CDR3 reads CASSVGSEQFF. Written as DNA, the CDR3 is TGTGCCAGCAGCGTAGGTAGTGAGCAGTTCTTC.

The rearrangement uses TRBV4-1 and TRBJ1-1, with 9 bases fitting TRBD1. The CDR3 is 16 residues long. V shed 3 bases and J 1 base; nucleotides not matched to a gene: 6. In germline, CDR1 is MGHRA, CDR2 YSYEKL. The CDR3 nucleotides are TGCGCCAGCAGCCAGACCAGACAGGGGGAGAACACTGAAGCTTTCTTT. It codes for CASSQTRQGENTEAFF.

The chain is built from TRBV7-2 and TRBJ2-7, with 11 bases lining up with TRBD1. V was pared by 4 bases and J by 2 bases, with 4 bases of the junction left unmatched. The CDR3 is made up of 15 amino acids. Germline-derived CDR1 and CDR2 are SGHTA and FQGNSA. CDR3 bases: TGTGCCAGCAGCTCACCGGGACAGGGGGCCTACGAGCAGTACTTC. Encoded protein: CASSSPGQGAYEQYF.

About this clone itself: Other DNA sequences in this sample translate to the same CDR3. The V call is TRBV5-1, the J call TRBJ2-5; 12 nucleotides line up with TRBD2. The germline V gene encodes CDR1 SGHRS and CDR2 YFSETQ. After removal of 8 bases from V and 2 bases from J, the junction contained 4 bases not matched to a gene. This CDR3 spans 14 amino acids. The CDR3 sequence is CASGLAGSQETQYF. The CDR3 DNA follows: TGCGCCAGTGGACTAGCGGGGAGTCAAGAGACCCAGTACTTC.